This T cell receptor beta chain was identified in a study of OX40 agonist ivuxolimab in advanced cancers. Turning to the study itself: While on treatment, patients had intravenous ivuxolimab at 0.01 to 10 mg/kg every 2 weeks. The dose-escalation group included hepatocellular carcinoma, melanoma, renal cell carcinoma and head and neck cancer.

The data were produced by immunoSEQ multiplex PCR, yet TCRdb's version contains in-frame clones alone and is incomplete. The data hold tens of thousands of clones, with around 80% observed a single time. Study-wide points: On average, CD8+ T cells had more expanded clones than CD4+.

Patients were ruled out by autoimmune disease history or systemic immunosuppression. This clone was detected only once. The antigen is not known. There are 14 residues in the CDR3. CDR1 is SGDLS, CDR2 YYNGEE, per germline. V was trimmed by 3 bases and J by 7 bases, leaving 14 bases between them. The origin of this receptor is an adult with an advanced solid tumor such as melanoma, head and neck, liver or kidney cancer. The source was CD4+ or CD8+ T cells sorted from blood, collected in a trial of the OX40 agonist ivuxolimab. This chain joins TRBV9 and TRBJ1-5; D remains ambiguous. The CDR3 DNA reads as TGTGCCAGCAGCGAGGGCCCGGGTGGACAGCCCCAGCATTTT. Translated, it gives CASSEGPGGQPQHF.